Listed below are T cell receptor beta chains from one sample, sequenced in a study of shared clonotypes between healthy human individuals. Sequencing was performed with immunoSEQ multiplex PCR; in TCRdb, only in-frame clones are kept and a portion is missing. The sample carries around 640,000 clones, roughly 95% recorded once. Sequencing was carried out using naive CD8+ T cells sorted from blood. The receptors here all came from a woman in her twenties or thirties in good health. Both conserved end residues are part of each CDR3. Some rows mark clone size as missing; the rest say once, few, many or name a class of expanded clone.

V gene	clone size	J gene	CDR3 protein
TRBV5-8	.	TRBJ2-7	CASSAGQYNYEQYF
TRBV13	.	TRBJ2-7	CASNEGSRDEQYF
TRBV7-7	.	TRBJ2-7	CASSERLGTSYEQYF
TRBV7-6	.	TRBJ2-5	CASSPDPEQETQYF
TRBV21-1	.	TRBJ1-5	CASSRPAGSPCGSNQPQHF
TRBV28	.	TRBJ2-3	CASTWTSGTDTQYF
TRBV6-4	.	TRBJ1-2	CASMTGGTYGYTF
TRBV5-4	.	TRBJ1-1	CASSLAWAGGVSAFF
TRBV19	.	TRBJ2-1	CASSVETSGSEQFF
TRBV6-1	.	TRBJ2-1	CASSEYPPRLVLASGSDEQFF
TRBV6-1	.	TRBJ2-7	CASSLGPPAYEQYF
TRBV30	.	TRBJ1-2	CAWVRAKIYGYTF
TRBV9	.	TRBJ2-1	CASSGGGDEQFF
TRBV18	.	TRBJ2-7	CASSPPGGDAYEQYF
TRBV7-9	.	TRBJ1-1	CASSDGGSLNTEAFF
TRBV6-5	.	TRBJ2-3	CASSYSYTQYF
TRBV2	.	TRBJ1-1	CASSHGQDTEAFF
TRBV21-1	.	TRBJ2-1	CASRYNIAHSDNEQFF
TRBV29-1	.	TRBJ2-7	CSVAGMVGYTYEQYF
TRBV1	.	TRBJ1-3	CTSSHRYPVAPSHSGNTIYF
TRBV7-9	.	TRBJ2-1	CASSPTWSYNEQFF
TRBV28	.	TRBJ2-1	CASSFGSSLVNEQFF
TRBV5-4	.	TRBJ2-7	CASSFLGDGDEQYF
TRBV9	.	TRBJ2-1	CASSVGGGGEQFF
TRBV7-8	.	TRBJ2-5	CASSLVSVRTGETQYF
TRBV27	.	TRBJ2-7	CASSKGQGQPEHEQYF
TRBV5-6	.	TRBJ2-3	CASSLPSGRSTDTQYF
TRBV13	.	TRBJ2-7	CASSLGRNSYEQYF
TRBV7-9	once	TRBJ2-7	CASSSPLTGFDSYEQYF
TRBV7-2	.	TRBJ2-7	CASSYGGPYEQYF
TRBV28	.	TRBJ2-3	CASSLLDSPDTQYF
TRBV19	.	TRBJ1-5	CASSIRGGAGQPQHF
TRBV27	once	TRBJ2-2	CASSRIYQTTTRDTGELFF
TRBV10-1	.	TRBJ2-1	CASSESQEVNKDEQFF
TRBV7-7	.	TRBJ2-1	CASSPDRAFNEQFF
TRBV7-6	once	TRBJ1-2	CASSLAEGGGTNYGYTF
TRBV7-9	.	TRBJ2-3	CASSSPMGSTDTQYF
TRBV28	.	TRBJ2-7	CASSLRQGGFYEQYF
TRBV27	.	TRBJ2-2	CASSRPGVAGELFF
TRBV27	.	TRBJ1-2	CASSSGQGVYGYTF
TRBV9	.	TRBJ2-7	CASSVPSYEQYF
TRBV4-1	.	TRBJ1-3	CASSSRDSGGNTIYF
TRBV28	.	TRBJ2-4	CASSSPDPAKNIQYF
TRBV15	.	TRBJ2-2	CATSTAGGELFF
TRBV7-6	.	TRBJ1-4	CASSLDRGANEKLFF
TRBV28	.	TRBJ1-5	CASSFGLLGNQPQHF